Below, 24 T cell receptor beta chains from the same sample are listed, as sequenced in a study of T cells in Graves' hyperthyroidism and ophthalmopathy. The CDR3 regions of TCR beta were amplified from RNA transcripts. An initial round of RT-PCR targeting the TCR CDR3 relied on the HTBI primer set. TCRdb processed the multiplex PCR reads anew with MiXCR; each CDR3 protein has one entry. The sample carries 500,000 to 800,000 distinct CDR3 sequences, roughly 46% recorded once. Specimen: peripheral blood or thyroid tissue (not recorded which). The receptors stem from an adult man with Graves' disease, either hyperthyroidism or ophthalmopathy (not recorded which).

This clonotype was observed a handful of times. This chain joins TRBV7-9 and TRBJ1-2; tentatively, D is TRBD1 (5 bases). CDR3 size: 14 residues. V lost 8 bases and J 8 bases, leaving 21 bases between the germline ends. Germline values: CDR1 SEHNR, CDR2 FQNEAQ (reference sequence). CDR3 nucleotides: TGTGCCAGCGCCCCCGGGCAGGGAATCGTGGGCTACACCTTC. Translating it yields CASAPGQGIVGYTF.

This clonotype has just a few counts. The rearrangement uses TRBV7-2 and TRBJ1-3; D gene ambiguous. Between the trimmed V and J ends, which lost 5 bases and 4 bases, there was a span of 18 bases. CDR3 length: 16 residues. Germline values: CDR1 SGHTA, CDR2 FQGNSA. The DNA of the CDR3 is TGTGCCAGCAGCCCCGGGCAGACATCCCCCGGAAACACCATATATTTT. This translates into CASSPGQTSPGNTIYF.

CDR3 sequence (DNA): TGTGCCAGCAGCTTAGGGCGGGATAAACAAGAGACCCAGTACTTC. The encoded protein is CASSLGRDKQETQYF. The chain combines TRBV11-2 with TRBJ2-5; a possible D gene is TRBD2 (6 bases). CDR1 is SGHAT and CDR2 is FQNNGV in the germline V gene. V lost 1 base, J lost 2 bases, and 11 bases lay in between. The CDR3 length is 15 residues.

This clonotype has ten or more counts. Sequence at one end of the junction differs from germline and may be a read error. This chain joins TRBV11-2 and TRBJ1-1, with 9 bases identical to TRBD1. The CDR3 is 13 amino acids. CDR1 SGHAT and CDR2 FQNNGV come from the germline V gene. DNA of the CDR3: TGCGCCAGCAGCTCACAGGGGGCCACTGAAGCTTTCTTT. This codes for CASSSQGATEAFF.

This clonotype was seen repeatedly, ten times or more. The chain carries TRBV7-2 and TRBJ1-2; 11 bases fit TRBD1. CDR3 size: 16 residues. Germline V gives CDR1 SGHTA, CDR2 FQGNSA. With 7 bases clipped from V and 3 bases from J, the junction kept 10 bases outside the gene matches. This CDR3 is CASTRTGGGEDYGYTF. CDR3 nucleotide sequence: TGTGCCAGCACTCGGACAGGGGGCGGTGAGGACTATGGCTACACCTTC.

Many counts were recorded for this clonotype. V usage is TRBV7-6 and J usage is TRBJ1-5, with D possibly matching TRBD1 (6 bases). Germline V gives CDR1 SGHVS, CDR2 FNYEAQ. V was shortened by 4 bases and J by 4 bases, with 17 bases between the two germline ends. The CDR3 runs 16 residues. The DNA for the CDR3 is TGTGCCAGCAGCTACGGGACAAGGGTCCCTAATCAGCCCCAGCATTTT. This codes for CASSYGTRVPNQPQHF.

This clonotype turned up a few times. One junction end disagrees with the germline gene, perhaps due to a read error. The gene calls are TRBV10-3 and TRBJ2-7; TRBD1 matches 12 bases. Germline values: CDR1 ENHRY, CDR2 SYGVKD. The CDR3 covers 15 residues. The CDR3 sequence: CASSYDRDRGHEQYF. The CDR3 DNA sequence: TGTGCCAGCAGTTACGACCGGGACAGGGGGCACGAGCAGTACTTC.

There are a few counts of this clonotype. V and J are TRBV12-3 or TRBV12-4 and TRBJ1-5, with D maybe TRBD1 (6 bases). Deletions cut 5 bases from V and 3 bases from J, with 11 bases between. The CDR3 loop spans 14 amino acids. CDR3 DNA sequence: TGTGCCAGCAGTAAACAGGGATTCAATCAGCCCCAGCATTTT. Translated, it gives CASSKQGFNQPQHF.

The chain joins TRBV7-9 to TRBJ2-5, with a possible D match to TRBD2 (5 bases). The length of the CDR3 is 15 residues. Germline CDR1 and CDR2: SEHNR and FQNEAQ (reference sequence). The V end was cut by 3 bases, the J end by 3 bases, with 14 bases between. Written as DNA, the CDR3 is TGTGCCAGCAGCTTCCGGGGAGCGACTAAAGAGACCCAGTACTTC. As protein: CASSFRGATKETQYF.

Points on this clonotype: Given a much more abundant clone one base away, this may be a read error. V usage is TRBV10-3 and J usage is TRBJ1-6; 7 nucleotides match TRBD1. CDR1 is ENHRY, CDR2 SYGVKD, per germline. This CDR3 has 17 amino acids. J gave up 8 bases and V 4 bases, and 14 bases lay outside the gene matches. CDR3 region: CAISGPNSTGRDSPLHF. CDR3 DNA: TGTGCCATCAGTGGCCCCAACTCGACAGGGCGAGATTCACCCCTCCACTTT.

The chain has TRBV6-1 and TRBJ1-6, with 8 nucleotides matching TRBD1. This CDR3 region has 15 residues. Looked up from germline, CDR1 is MNHNS and CDR2 is SASEGT. J gave up 10 bases and V 1 base, and 6 bases lay outside the gene matches. CDR3 amino acids: CASSEETGAGSPLHF. CDR3 DNA sequence: TGTGCCAGCAGTGAAGAGACAGGGGCCGGGTCACCCCTCCACTTT.

This clonotype appeared a few times. The genes are TRBV9 and TRBJ1-1; D perhaps matches TRBD1 (6 bases). Germline CDR1 and CDR2: SGDLS and YYNGEE. The CDR3 extends over 16 amino acids. Trimming cost V 0 bases and J 1 base, with 13 bases left between them. The CDR3 DNA follows: TGTGCCAGCAGCGTAGGTCCCAGGGGCCAGAACACTGAAGCTTTCTTT. Protein sequence: CASSVGPRGQNTEAFF.

This clonotype has only one observation. One end of the junction varies from germline; a read error may be responsible. The chain couples TRBV5-1 to TRBJ2-5, with D perhaps TRBD1 (6 bases). The CDR3 has 14 amino acids. Germline values: CDR1 SGHRS, CDR2 YFSETQ. The CDR3 DNA reads TGTGCCAGCAGCCAAGCCAGGGGCGGAGAGACCCAGTACTTC. Its translation is CASSQARGGETQYF. Based on the CDR3 plus reference TRBV5-1 and TRBJ2-5, the full variable domain is KAGVTQTPRYLIKTRGQQVTLSCSPISGHRSVSWYQQTPGQGLQFLFEYFSETQRNKGNFPGRFSGRQFSNSRSEMNVSTLELGDSALYLCASSQARGGETQYFGPGTRLLVL.

This chain uses TRBV12-3 or TRBV12-4 with TRBJ2-5; 8 bases are shared with TRBD2. Germline trimming cut 7 bases from V and 2 bases from J; bases unmatched to any gene: 9. CDR3 size: 15 residues. The CDR3 loop reads CASTERGRPQETQYF. CDR3 nucleotides: TGTGCCAGCACAGAGCGGGGGAGACCTCAAGAGACCCAGTACTTC.

This clonotype was seen only once. V and J are TRBV7-8 and TRBJ1-1; tentatively, D is TRBD1 (5 bases). CDR3 length equals 15 residues. Trimming shortened V by 5 bases and J by 1 base, and 14 bases separated the two germline ends. Germline loops: CDR1 SGHVS, CDR2 FQNEAQ. The CDR3 protein is CASSLGPVGNTEAFF. The CDR3 DNA is TGTGCCAGCAGCCTGGGGCCCGTAGGGAACACTGAAGCTTTCTTT.

For this clonotype: A much larger clonotype is one base distant, so this may be a read error. The V and J genes are TRBV7-6 and TRBJ1-2; D gene uncertain. The CDR3 loop spans 14 amino acids. The germline V and J ends were trimmed by 7 bases and 1 base, with 13 bases remaining between them. Per germline, CDR1 SGHVS and CDR2 FNYEAQ. The CDR3 protein is CASNSSAVNYGYTF. CDR3 in DNA: TGTGCCAGCAACTCGAGCGCGGTTAACTATGGCTACACCTTC.

This clonotype was counted only a few times. The genes are TRBV5-6 and TRBJ1-5; D not resolved. This CDR3 contains 14 residues. V lost 1 base and J lost 2, with 7 bases in between. Looked up from germline, CDR1 is SGHDT and CDR2 is YYEEEE. The CDR3 loop reads CASSLRLGNQPQHF. DNA for the CDR3: TGTGCCAGCAGCTTGCGGTTAGGCAATCAGCCCCAGCATTTT.

The chain combines TRBV7-8 with TRBJ2-2; 7 bases line up with TRBD2. V shed 1 base, J shed 4 bases, and the junction held 6 bases outside the gene matches. This CDR3 is built from 16 residues. Germline lookup yields CDR1 SGHVS and CDR2 FQNEAQ. The CDR3 spells CASSLELALATGELFF. The CDR3, as DNA: TGTGCCAGCAGCTTAGAACTAGCGCTAGCCACCGGGGAGCTGTTTTTT.

The chain couples TRBV2 to TRBJ2-5; 7 bases agree with TRBD2. CDR3 size: 15 residues. Germline-derived CDR1 and CDR2 are SNHLY and FYNNEI. Germline trimming cut 6 bases from V and 5 bases from J; bases unmatched to any gene: 12. The CDR3 DNA follows: TGTGCCAGCAGCCAAGAGGGAGCGGGGCGGGAGACCCAGTACTTC. Translation gives CASSQEGAGRETQYF.

Concerning this clonotype itself: A junction end diverges from the germline sequence, so it may reflect a read error. The chain couples TRBV10-3 to TRBJ1-5; D is perhaps TRBD1 (5 bases). This CDR3 has 16 amino acids. CDR1 is ENHRY and CDR2 is SYGVKD in the germline V gene. This CDR3 reads CASSPQTGGNNQPQHF. The CDR3 region has the DNA TGTGCCAGCAGTCCTCAGACGGGGGGGAATAACCAGCCCCAGCATTTT.

This sequence joins TRBV6-5 and TRBJ1-1; possibly TRBD1 for D (5 bases). Germline V gene data show CDR1 as MNHEY and CDR2 as SVGAGI. Trimming took off 2 bases at V and 3 bases at J, with 16 bases between the two ends. The CDR3 extends over 16 amino acids. This chain's CDR3 is CASSYGAGTFDTEAFF. CDR3 bases: TGTGCCAGCAGTTACGGGGCAGGGACCTTTGACACTGAAGCTTTCTTT.

This chain links TRBV7-9 with TRBJ2-2; the D gene is possibly TRBD1 (6 bases). Trimming cost V 5 bases and J 5 bases, with 12 bases left between them. This CDR3 has 14 amino acids. Germline V gene data show CDR1 as SEHNR and CDR2 as FQNEAQ (reference sequence). The DNA of the CDR3 is TGTGCCAGCAGCAAACAGGGCAGGACCGGGGAGCTGTTTTTT. Its protein is CASSKQGRTGELFF.

The sample holds many counts of this clonotype. The chain carries TRBV29-1 and TRBJ2-7; 12 positions match TRBD2. The CDR3 has 16 residues. Trimming at V came to 4 bases and at J to 0 bases, leaving 7 bases not matched to a gene. Germline CDR1 SQVTM, CDR2 ANQGSEA. Here the CDR3 reads CSVAGLAGGPSYEQYF. In DNA, the CDR3 is TGCAGCGTTGCAGGGCTAGCGGGAGGGCCCTCCTACGAGCAGTACTTC.

This clonotype turned up a few times. CDR3 residues: CATSDPGTSRGTGELFF. As DNA, the CDR3 is TGTGCCACCAGTGACCCCGGGACTAGCCGAGGGACCGGGGAGCTGTTTTTT. The J gene is TRBJ2-2, the V gene TRBV24-1, with TRBD2 matching over 9 bases. Germline CDR1 is KGHDR and CDR2 is SFDVKD. The CDR3 sequence is 17 residues long. The junction had 10 bases not matched to a gene; V was cut back by 4 bases and J by 5 bases.